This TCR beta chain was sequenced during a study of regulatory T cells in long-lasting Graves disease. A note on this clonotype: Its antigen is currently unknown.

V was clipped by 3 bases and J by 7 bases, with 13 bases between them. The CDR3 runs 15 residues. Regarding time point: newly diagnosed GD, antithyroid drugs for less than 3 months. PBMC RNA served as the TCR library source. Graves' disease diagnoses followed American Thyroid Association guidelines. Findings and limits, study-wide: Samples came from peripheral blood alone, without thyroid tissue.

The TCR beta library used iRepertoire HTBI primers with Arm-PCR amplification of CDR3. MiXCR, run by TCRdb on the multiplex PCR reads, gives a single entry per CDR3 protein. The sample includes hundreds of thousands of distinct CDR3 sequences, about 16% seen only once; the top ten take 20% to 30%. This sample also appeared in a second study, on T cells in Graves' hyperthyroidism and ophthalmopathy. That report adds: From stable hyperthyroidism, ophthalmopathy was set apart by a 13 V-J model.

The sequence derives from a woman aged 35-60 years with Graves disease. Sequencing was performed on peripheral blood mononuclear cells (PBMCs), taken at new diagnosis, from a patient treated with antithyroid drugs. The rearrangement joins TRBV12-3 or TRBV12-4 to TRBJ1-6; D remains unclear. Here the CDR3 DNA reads TGTGCCAGCAGTTTGGAGCCCCTACCCAATTCACCCCTCCACTTT. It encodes CASSLEPLPNSPLHF.